This is a list of T cell receptor beta chains from one sample in a study of T cell responses to AZD1222 COVID-19 vaccine. Sequencing was performed with immunoSEQ multiplex PCR; in TCRdb, only in-frame clones are kept and a portion is missing. Of around 150,000 clones in the sample, 85% to 95% were seen once. Sample: peripheral blood, taken 28 days after the second AZD1222 dose. The receptors stem from an adult who received the AZD1222 COVID-19 vaccine. The conserved cysteine and the conserved F or W are not part of the CDR3 here. Fields, in order: V gene, CDR3 protein.

TRBV19	ASSERRSYNSPLH
TRBV7-9	ASSFSGGNNYGYT
TRBV19	ATSDKPYEQY
TRBV30	ACGRNTEAF
TRBV21-1	ASSKEDRGQNQPQH
TRBV19	ASSISPPGVNTEAF
TRBV4-1	ASSPGENTEAF
TRBV28	ASMSVANEKLF
TRBV5-1	ASSPQTGRGTEAF
TRBV19	ASSTSGGAFDEQY